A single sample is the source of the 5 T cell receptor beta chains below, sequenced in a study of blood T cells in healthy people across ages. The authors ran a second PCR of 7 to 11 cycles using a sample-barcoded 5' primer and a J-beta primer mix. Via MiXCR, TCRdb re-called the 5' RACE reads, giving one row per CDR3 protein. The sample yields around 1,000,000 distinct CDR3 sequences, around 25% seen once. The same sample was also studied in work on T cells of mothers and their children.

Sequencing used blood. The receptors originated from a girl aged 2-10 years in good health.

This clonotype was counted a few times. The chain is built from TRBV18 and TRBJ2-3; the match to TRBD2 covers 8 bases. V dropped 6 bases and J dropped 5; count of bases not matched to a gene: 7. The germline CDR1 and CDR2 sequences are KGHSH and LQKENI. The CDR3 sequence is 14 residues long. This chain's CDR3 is CASSPERGRDTQYF. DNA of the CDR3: TGTGCCAGCTCTCCCGAGCGGGGGCGAGATACGCAGTATTTT.

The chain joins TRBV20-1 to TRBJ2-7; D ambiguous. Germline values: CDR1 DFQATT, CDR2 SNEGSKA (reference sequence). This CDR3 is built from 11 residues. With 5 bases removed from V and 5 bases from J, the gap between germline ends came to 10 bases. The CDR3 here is CSAEELDEQYF. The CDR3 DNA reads TGCAGTGCTGAAGAATTGGACGAGCAGTACTTC.

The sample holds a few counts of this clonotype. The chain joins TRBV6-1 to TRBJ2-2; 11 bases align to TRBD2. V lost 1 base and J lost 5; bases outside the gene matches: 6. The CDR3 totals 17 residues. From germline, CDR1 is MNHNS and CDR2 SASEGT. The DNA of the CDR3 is TGTGCCAGCAGTGAAGTTGGGGGACTAGCGGTTACCGGGGAGCTGTTTTTT. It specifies CASSEVGGLAVTGELFF.

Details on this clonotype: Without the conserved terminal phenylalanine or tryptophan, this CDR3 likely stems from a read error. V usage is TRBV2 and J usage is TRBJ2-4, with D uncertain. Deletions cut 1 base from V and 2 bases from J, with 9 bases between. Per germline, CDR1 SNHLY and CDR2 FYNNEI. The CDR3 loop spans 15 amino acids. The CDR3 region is CASSEGEPPKNIQYV. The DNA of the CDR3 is TGTGCCAGCAGTGAAGGAGAACCCCCCAAAAACATTCAGTACGTC.

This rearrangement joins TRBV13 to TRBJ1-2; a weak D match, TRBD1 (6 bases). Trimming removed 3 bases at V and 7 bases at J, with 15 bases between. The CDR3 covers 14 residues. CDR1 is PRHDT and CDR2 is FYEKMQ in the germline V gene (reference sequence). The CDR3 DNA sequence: TGTGCCAGCAGCTTGGAGACAGGTGAAGGTGGCTACACCTTC. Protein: CASSLETGEGGYTF.